This T cell receptor beta chain is from a study of T cells after yellow fever vaccination. Study in general: The SMART-Seq v4 Ultra Low Input method served to prepare the low-cell-number fractions.

CDR3 length equals 15 residues. Germline V gives CDR1 SQVTM, CDR2 ANQGSEA. V was shortened by 3 bases and J by 2 bases, with 16 bases between the two germline ends. The TCR cDNA carried a universal primer site and UMIs from 5'RACE template switching. TCRdb analysed the 5' RACE reads with MiXCR anew, one entry per CDR3 protein. Among roughly 520,000 distinct CDR3 sequences, 20% to 25% were seen once, and the ten largest hold about a sixth. The sequenced sample was PBMCs, obtained more than 20 days after the first yellow fever vaccination. This TCR was recovered from a man aged 18 to 35 who received the YFV17D yellow fever vaccine. The chain combines TRBV29-1 with TRBJ1-1; D perhaps matches TRBD1 (6 bases). The CDR3 here is CSVEPGHLPNTEAFF. The CDR3 DNA reads as TGCAGCGTTGAGCCGGGACACCTTCCTAACACTGAAGCTTTCTTT.